These T cell receptor beta chains were read from a single sample in a study. TCRdb passed the 5' RACE reads through MiXCR, listing each CDR3 protein once. This table holds approximately 60,000 distinct CDR3 sequences, 28% found once. The sample was tumor-infiltrating memory CD4+ T cells sorted from the breast tumor. Receptors originate from a female donor with breast cancer. CDR3s include the opening cysteine and the closing phenylalanine or tryptophan. A D gene is named only where the DNA matches it firmly. Size tells how often a clone was seen (once, few, many) or the class of an expanded clone, and some rows leave it out.

j_call cdr3_length d_call clone_size v_call cdr3_nt cdr3_aa
TRBJ1-2 19 . . TRBV5-1 TGCGCCAGCAGCCAGTCACTTGGGGAGAAGACAGCCCCTAACTATGGCTACACCTTC CASSQSLGEKTAPNYGYTF
TRBJ2-1 13 . . TRBV5-1 TGCGCCAGCAGCTTGGGGCAAATCAGTGAGCAGTTCTTC CASSLGQISEQFF
TRBJ2-7 16 TRBD1 . TRBV29-1 TGCAGCGTTGATGGGTACTATACAGGGGAATTGAACGAGCAGTACTTC CSVDGYYTGELNEQYF
TRBJ2-5 14 . . TRBV5-1 TGCGCCAGCAGCTTGGCCCAGGAACGGGAGACCCAGTACTTC CASSLAQERETQYF
TRBJ2-2 15 TRBD1 . TRBV6-5 TGTGCCAGCAGTTACCCGGGACAGGCGGGCGGGGAGCTGTTTTTT CASSYPGQAGGELFF
TRBJ1-6 15 TRBD1 . TRBV7-2 TGTGCCAGCAGCAGAACCCCCGGGACAGATTCACCCCTCCACTTT CASSRTPGTDSPLHF
TRBJ2-1 15 TRBD1 . TRBV10-3 TGTGCCACCTCCTCCGGGACAGGGGGCTCGGGTGAGCAGTTCTTC CATSSGTGGSGEQFF
TRBJ2-5 12 . . TRBV29-1 TGCAGCGTTGAGACAGGGAGGGAGACCCAGTACTTC CSVETGRETQYF
TRBJ2-1 16 . . TRBV27 TGTGCCAGCAGTCGGATAGGGGGAGGGCCAGGTAGTGAGCAGTTCTTC CASSRIGGGPGSEQFF
TRBJ2-7 18 TRBD2 . TRBV15 TGTGCCACCAGCAGAGATCTGGGCCTAGCGGGTGGAGACTACGAGCAGTACTTC CATSRDLGLAGGDYEQYF
TRBJ2-7 14 . . TRBV12-3/TRBV12-4 TGTGCCAGCAGCCCCACCGGGGGTCCCTACGAACAGTACTTC CASSPTGGPYEQYF
TRBJ2-3 15 . few TRBV7-9 TGTGCCAGCAGCCGGGGGAGCGCGACCACAGATACGCAGTATTTT CASSRGSATTDTQYF
TRBJ1-2 13 . . TRBV7-9 TGTGCCAGCATCCTACAGGAGTCTTGGGGCTACACCTTC CASILQESWGYTF
TRBJ2-3 15 TRBD1 . TRBV10-3 TGTGCCATCAGCTCTTCGACAGGGACCGGGGATACGCAGTATTTT CAISSSTGTGDTQYF
TRBJ1-2 15 . few TRBV5-1 TGCGCCAGCAGCCCTGACGGGGAGGTTCCCGGTGGCTACACCTTC CASSPDGEVPGGYTF
TRBJ2-7 14 . few TRBV2 TGTGCCAGCAGGAGGGACGTCGAGGCGGGAGAGCAGTACTTC CASRRDVEAGEQYF
TRBJ1-1 12 . many TRBV20-1 TGCAGTGCTAACCACATGAACACTGAAGCTTTCTTT CSANHMNTEAFF
TRBJ2-6 17 . few TRBV7-2 TGTGCCAGCAGCTTAGGTGGGAGCTATTCTGGGGCCAACGTCCTGACTTTC CASSLGGSYSGANVLTF
TRBJ2-1 12 TRBD1 . TRBV12-5 TGTGCTAGTGGGACAGGGCTGGGGGAGCAGTTCTTC CASGTGLGEQFF
TRBJ1-3 15 TRBD1 . TRBV18 TGTGCCAGCTCACCCGGACAGGGGAATGGAAACACCATATATTTT CASSPGQGNGNTIYF
TRBJ1-6 16 . . TRBV7-2 TGTGCCAGCAGATACGCAGGACAGCTCTATAATTCACCCCTCCACTTT CASRYAGQLYNSPLHF
TRBJ1-1 13 . once TRBV7-2 TGTGCCAGCTCCCCTTACGTGAACACTGAAGCTTTCTTT CASSPYVNTEAFF
TRBJ2-1 15 TRBD2 medium-sized TRBV7-8 TGTGCCAGCAGCATTAGCGGGCCCTCCTACAATGAGCAGTTCTTC CASSISGPSYNEQFF
TRBJ1-4 13 . few TRBV12-3/TRBV12-4 TGTGCCAGCAGTTCACGGCTCCGAGAAAAACTGTTTTTT CASSSRLREKLFF
TRBJ1-1 13 . medium-sized TRBV7-2 TGTGCCAGCAGCTCCATGTATGGGACTGAAGCTTTCTTT CASSSMYGTEAFF
TRBJ1-6 14 TRBD1 . TRBV30 TGTGCCTGGAGGAGCCAGGGGGTTGGTTCACCCCTCCACTTT CAWRSQGVGSPLHF
TRBJ1-3 12 TRBD1 few TRBV7-9 TGTGCCAGCGGGACAGGGGGCAACACCATATATTTT CASGTGGNTIYF
TRBJ1-1 13 TRBD1 . TRBV19 TGTGCCAGTAGTTGGGACAGGGGGACTGAAGCTTTCTTT CASSWDRGTEAFF
TRBJ2-7 11 . . TRBV7-2 TGTGCCAGCAGCTTGGACTACGAGCAGTACTTC CASSLDYEQYF
TRBJ2-2 15 . . TRBV20-1 TGCAGTGCTAGAGAGGCCGGGACACACCTCGGGGAGCTGTTTTTT CSAREAGTHLGELFF
TRBJ1-3 15 TRBD1 . TRBV10-3 TGTGCCATCGGCCAGGGGGCAACCTCTGGAAACACCATATATTTT CAIGQGATSGNTIYF
TRBJ1-5 12 . . TRBV7-8 TGTGCCAGCAGCTTTGGGGTTCAGCCCCAGCATTTT CASSFGVQPQHF
TRBJ2-5 17 . few TRBV4-3 TGCGCCAGCAGCCAAGATACTTATTTGACCAACCAAGAGACCCAGTACTTC CASSQDTYLTNQETQYF
TRBJ2-7 14 . many TRBV7-3 TGTGCCAGCAGCTTAAATCATGCGGGTGCAGAGCAGTACTTC CASSLNHAGAEQYF
TRBJ1-5 14 TRBD1 . TRBV6-2/TRBV6-3 TGTGCCAGCAGACAGGGGGGAGATAATCAGCCCCAGCATTTT CASRQGGDNQPQHF
TRBJ1-1 14 . . TRBV20-1 TGCAGTGCTAGAACGACCGCGGAGGGGACTGAAGCTTTCTTT CSARTTAEGTEAFF
TRBJ1-4 13 . many TRBV29-1 TGCAGCGTCGTCGACCCAGGGCCTGAAAAACTGTTTTTT CSVVDPGPEKLFF
TRBJ2-7 15 TRBD1 . TRBV7-2 TGTGCCAGCAGCCCCGGCTCCGGGACAGGGGATGAGCAGTACTTC CASSPGSGTGDEQYF
TRBJ2-5 12 . . TRBV6-5 TGTGCCAGCAGTTACAGGGGAAAGACCCAGTACTTC CASSYRGKTQYF
TRBJ1-1 13 TRBD1 . TRBV7-3 TGTGCCAGCAGAGAAACAGGGGACACTGAAGCTTTCTTT CASRETGDTEAFF
TRBJ1-6 14 . few TRBV28 TGTGCCACCAGAAAGGACTCGGTCCCAACACCCCTCCACTTT CATRKDSVPTPLHF
TRBJ2-3 12 . medium-sized TRBV20-1 TGCACCGCACTTGGAAACACAGATACGCAGTATTTT CTALGNTDTQYF
TRBJ1-4 17 . . TRBV18 TGTGCCAGCTCACCCTCAACCGAAGGGGCTACTAATGAAAAACTGTTTTTT CASSPSTEGATNEKLFF
TRBJ2-3 15 TRBD1 few TRBV12-3/TRBV12-4 TGTGCCAGCAGCCTCAGACAGGGGAGCACAGATACGCAGTATTTT CASSLRQGSTDTQYF
TRBJ1-3 16 . few TRBV7-2 TGTGCCAGCAGCTTAGCGGGTCCGGACTCTGGAAACACCATATATTTT CASSLAGPDSGNTIYF
TRBJ1-5 13 . . TRBV6-2/TRBV6-3 TGTGCCAGCTGTAACGGCCCCAATCAGCCCCAGCATTTT CASCNGPNQPQHF
TRBJ2-2 16 . . TRBV7-3 TGTGCCAGCAGCTTAAACCCCGCCCTAGATCGCGGGGAGCTGTTTTTT CASSLNPALDRGELFF
TRBJ2-1 14 TRBD2 . TRBV7-8 TGTGCCAGCAGCTTAGTGGCGGGAGTGGGTGAGCAGTTCTTC CASSLVAGVGEQFF
TRBJ2-2 15 . . TRBV7-3 TGTGCCAGCAGCCCAATGGGGCAGGGCCGCGGGGAGCTGTTTTTT CASSPMGQGRGELFF
TRBJ2-3 15 . many TRBV5-6 TGTGCCAGCAGCTTGACAGGGAGGATCACAGATACGCAGTATTTT CASSLTGRITDTQYF
TRBJ1-1 15 . . TRBV20-1 TGCAGTGCTAGGTCCCGGGACATCGGGAACACTGAAGCTTTCTTT CSARSRDIGNTEAFF
TRBJ1-2 15 TRBD1 . TRBV7-9 TGTGTCAGCAGCCCGGGGACAGGAGCTAACTATGGCTACACCTTC CVSSPGTGANYGYTF
TRBJ1-1 12 . few TRBV20-1 TGCAGTGCTGGATGGGGCAACACTGAAGCTTTCTTT CSAGWGNTEAFF
TRBJ2-3 14 TRBD2 few TRBV5-1 TGCGCCAGCAGAAGCGGGAGTAGCACAGATACGCAGTATTTT CASRSGSSTDTQYF
TRBJ1-2 13 . . TRBV29-1 TGCAGCGTTGACCCGGGCCCTAACTATTGCTACACCTTC CSVDPGPNYCYTF
TRBJ2-7 11 . . TRBV28 TGTGCCAGCACTAGTCGCTACGAGCAGTACTTC CASTSRYEQYF
TRBJ2-2 14 . few TRBV6-6 TGTGCCAGCAGTTACTCGCGGGACACCGGGGAGCTGTTTTTT CASSYSRDTGELFF